These 15 T cell receptor beta chains share one sample of origin, sequenced in a study of T cell repertoires in cytomegalovirus infection. TCRdb redid the calling of the reads with MiXCR, one entry per CDR3 protein. This table has about 140,000 distinct CDR3 sequences, roughly 32% appearing once. Their antigens remain unidentified. The sample was CD8+ T cells from cultured PBMCs, taken from culture after CMV antigen stimulation. The receptors were gathered from a human donor in good health (CMV status not recorded). Some clones in this sample may be carry-over from other donors' samples.

This clonotype came up many times. A clone one base away is much larger, so this may be a read error. The CDR3 loop is CASSPEGEAEAFF. The CDR3 nucleotides are TGTGCCAGCAGCCCAGAGGGGGAGGCTGAAGCTTTCTTT. V gene TRBV7-9 combines with J gene TRBJ1-1; D perhaps matches TRBD1 (6 bases). Per germline, CDR1 SEHNR and CDR2 FQNEAQ (reference sequence). Between the trimmed V and J ends, which lost 5 bases and 6 bases, there was a span of 13 bases. The CDR3 runs to 13 residues.

Worth noting for this clonotype: An end of the junction does not agree with germline; a read error may underlie this. The chain is built from TRBV11-2 and TRBJ1-4; 7 positions agree with TRBD1. Germline V CDR1 and CDR2: SGHAT, FQNNGV. This CDR3 has 14 residues. The CDR3 coding sequence is TGTGCCGGCAGTTGGGACAGCTGGGGCGAAAAACTGTTTTTT. Translated: CAGSWDSWGEKLFF.

This clonotype showed up just a few times. The gene calls are TRBV2 and TRBJ2-1; maybe TRBD1 (5 bases). Germline V gene data show CDR1 as SNHLY and CDR2 as FYNNEI. This CDR3 contains 16 residues. Trimming shortened V by 0 bases and J by 2 bases, and 11 bases separated the two germline ends. CDR3 nucleotide sequence: TGTGCCAGCAGTGAAGCGTGGACATTCGCCTACAATGAGCAGTTCTTC. The encoded protein is CASSEAWTFAYNEQFF.

The chain recombines TRBV28 with TRBJ2-7, with a tentative D call TRBD1 (6 bases). The germline CDR1 and CDR2 sequences are MDHEN and SYDVKM. The CDR3 runs 13 residues. Trimming pared 9 bases from V and 0 bases from J, leaving 12 bases between. CDR3 region: CASLQGNSYEQYF. CDR3 sequence (DNA): TGTGCCAGTCTACAGGGTAACTCCTACGAGCAGTACTTC.

J is TRBJ2-7 and V is TRBV5-4, with 7 bases that match TRBD2. With V trimmed by 5 bases and J by 5 bases, 7 bases remained unmatched. CDR3 length: 13 residues. Germline CDR1 reads SGHNT; CDR2 reads YYREEE (reference sequence). This chain's CDR3 is CASSERLANEQYF. CDR3 DNA: TGTGCCAGCAGTGAGAGACTAGCCAACGAGCAGTACTTC.

The gene calls are TRBV27 and TRBJ2-3; TRBD2 might be the D (7 bases). Trimming stripped 2 bases from V and 7 bases from J, with 13 bases between. This CDR3 is 14 amino acids long. Germline V CDR1 and CDR2: MNHEY, SMNVEV (reference sequence). CDR3 DNA sequence: TGTGCCAGCAGTTTACGGGGGGCCTTTAATACGCAGTATTTT. Its protein is CASSLRGAFNTQYF.

A few counts support this clonotype. This chain joins TRBV7-9 and TRBJ2-3; possibly TRBD1 for D (6 bases). CDR1 and CDR2 from the germline V gene are SEHNR and FQNEAQ (reference sequence). The CDR3 sequence is 14 residues long. V was clipped by 1 base and J by 4 bases, with 9 bases between them. As DNA, the CDR3 is TGTGCCAGCAGCTTAGGGGGGCTCGCAGATACGCAGTATTTT. Translating it yields CASSLGGLADTQYF.

The chain is built from TRBV29-1 and TRBJ1-2; 7 bases are shared with TRBD1. Germline assignment: CDR1 SQVTM and CDR2 ANQGSEA. Trimming at V came to 7 bases and at J to 0 bases, leaving 11 bases not matched to a gene. The CDR3 runs to 15 residues. The CDR3 loop is CSGSDREGANYGYTF. As DNA, the CDR3 is TGCAGCGGATCCGACAGGGAAGGAGCTAACTATGGCTACACCTTC.

This clonotype was observed a few times. This rearrangement joins TRBV19 to TRBJ2-7, with unresolved D. Deletions cut 5 bases from V and 1 base from J, with 12 bases between. This CDR3 is built from 14 residues. Germline CDR1 reads LNHDA; CDR2 reads SQIVND (reference sequence). CDR3 residues: CASSWKFRSYEQYF. CDR3 DNA: TGTGCCAGTAGTTGGAAATTTAGGTCCTACGAGCAGTACTTC.

This clonotype was seen many times. The gene calls are TRBV7-9 and TRBJ2-1; 9 bases are shared with TRBD2. CDR3 length: 13 residues. CDR1 and CDR2 (germline): SEHNR, FQNEAQ (reference sequence). With 6 bases clipped from V and 7 bases from J, the junction kept 4 bases outside the gene matches. In DNA, the CDR3 is TGTGCCAGCAGACCGGGACTAGCAAATGAGCAGTTCTTC. This sequence encodes CASRPGLANEQFF.

The chain uses TRBV19 and TRBJ1-1; tentatively, D is TRBD1 (6 bases). The length of the CDR3 is 15 residues. CDR1 LNHDA and CDR2 SQIVND come from the germline V gene (reference sequence). Trimming took 2 bases from V and 5 from J, leaving 15 bases between them. The CDR3 loop reads CASSIIGIGGTEAFF. CDR3 bases: TGTGCCAGTAGTATAATTGGGATAGGGGGGACTGAAGCTTTCTTT. The whole variable domain, filled in from reference TRBV19 and TRBJ1-1, reads DGGITQSPKYLFRKEGQNVTLSCEQNLNHDAMYWYRQDPGQGLRLIYYSQIVNDFQKGDIAEGYSVSREKKESFPLTVTSAQKNPTAFYLCASSIIGIGGTEAFFGQGTRLTVV.

The table lists this clonotype with many counts. The rearrangement links TRBV7-6 to TRBJ2-7, with D tentatively TRBD1 (6 bases). Trimming cost V 5 bases and J 5 bases, with 10 bases left between them. The CDR3 consists of 12 residues. Per the germline V gene, CDR1 is SGHVS and CDR2 is FNYEAQ. This CDR3 is CASSPDRNEQYF. As DNA, the CDR3 is TGTGCCAGCAGCCCTGACAGGAACGAGCAGTACTTC.

This clonotype appeared a few times. V gene TRBV7-9 combines with J gene TRBJ1-2, with D unclear. V was clipped by 5 bases and J by 3 bases, with 16 bases between them. This CDR3 spans 15 amino acids. Germline V gene lookup returns CDR1 SEHNR and CDR2 FQNEAQ (reference sequence). CDR3 nucleotides: TGTGCCAGCAGCCACCCGTACGGACGCCACTATGGCTACACCTTC. Translated: CASSHPYGRHYGYTF.

The sample holds a few counts of this clonotype. This rearrangement joins TRBV7-9 to TRBJ1-4; no clear D gene. Trimming cost V 2 bases and J 6 bases, with 10 bases left between them. The length of the CDR3 is 14 residues. CDR1 SEHNR and CDR2 FQNEAQ come from the germline V gene (reference sequence). The chain's CDR3 is CASSLSGSDEKLFF. CDR3 DNA sequence: TGTGCCAGCAGCTTATCTGGGTCAGATGAAAAACTGTTTTTT.

The V call is TRBV7-6, the J call TRBJ2-1; D gene uncertain. The CDR3 extends over 11 amino acids. The germline CDR1 and CDR2 sequences are SGHVS and FNYEAQ. V was shortened by 8 bases and J by 7 bases, with 9 bases between the two germline ends. The CDR3 region is CASGVGNEQFF. In nucleotides, the CDR3 is TGTGCCAGCGGGGTGGGGAATGAGCAGTTCTTC.